This entry concerns a single T cell receptor beta chain. As yet, its antigen is unknown. CDR1 is SGHTA and CDR2 is FQGNSA in the germline V gene. V lost 0 bases and J lost 6; bases outside the gene matches: 6. This CDR3 region has 16 residues. The data were obtained in a study of immune characteristics of hereditary and idiopathic chronic pancreatitis. General study points: Productive TCR rearrangement counts correlated positively with chronic pancreatitis severity scores.

The pancreas tissue came from patients undergoing total pancreatectomy with islet autotransplantation. No included patient had a known diabetes history. TCRdb's copy holds only in-frame clones and misses some; the assay was immunoSEQ multiplex PCR. The table includes about 6,000 clones, more than 65% detected once. The origin of this receptor is a human donor with chronic pancreatitis. Sequencing was carried out using pancreas tissue with hereditary chronic pancreatitis. The chain carries TRBV7-2 and TRBJ2-7; 12 positions agree with TRBD2. The CDR3 sequence is CASSLALAGGQGEQYF. CDR3 nucleotide sequence: TGTGCCAGCAGCTTAGCGCTAGCGGGGGGGCAGGGCGAGCAGTACTTC.